This T cell receptor (beta chain) is from a study of CD8 T cells in Susac syndrome. Broader study findings: Susac-specific public clones were found in both the total CD8+ and the CD8+ TEMRA repertoires, with about 17 in the former and a few in the latter.

It was negative isolation that provided the CD8+ and CD4+ T cells, whereas TEMRA cells were enriched by FACS. About this clonotype: Antigen unknown.

RNA totalling roughly 0.45 to 1 ug underwent reverse transcription with random hexamers. Amplification of TCR beta CDR3 was carried out by immunoSEQ multiplex PCR, which covered 54 Vbeta and 13 Jbeta segments. TCRdb re-analysed the immunoSEQ multiplex PCR reads in MiXCR, keeping a single row per CDR3 protein. There are about 76,000 distinct CDR3 sequences in the sample; around 93% occur only once, and 0.45% to 0.55% lies in the top ten. This clonotype was sampled from a human donor with Susac syndrome. The sequenced sample consisted of CD8+ T cells from PBMCs.

In DNA form, the CDR3 reads TGTGCCAGCAGCTTAACCTCCGGTGCAAACACTGAAGCTTTCTTT. Its translation is CASSLTSGANTEAFF. The V and J genes are TRBV7-6 and TRBJ1-1; D remains unclear. The CDR3 is 15 residues long. The V gene's germline CDR1 is SGHVS and CDR2 FNYEAQ. V lost 2 bases and J 2 bases, leaving 12 bases between the germline ends.